The 24 T cell receptor beta chains in this list originate from one sample, sequenced in a study of blood T cell repertoires in COVID-19. Data came from immunoSEQ multiplex PCR; TCRdb stores just in-frame clones and leaves some out. The sample shows about 170,000 clones, around 80% of them seen only once. Sequencing was carried out using peripheral blood. These receptors were taken from a woman in her 70s with COVID-19, enrolled during active disease.

The gene calls are TRBV19 and TRBJ2-1, with D perhaps TRBD2 (6 bases). V lost 5 bases to trimming and J lost 0 bases, with 14 bases between them. The CDR3 loop spans 16 amino acids. Germline CDR1 reads LNHDA; CDR2 reads SQIVND (reference sequence). DNA for the CDR3: TGTGCCAGTAGTCCTCGGGCGGGGCCCTCCTACAATGAGCAGTTCTTC. Encoded protein: CASSPRAGPSYNEQFF.

The chain combines TRBV6-6 with TRBJ2-7, with 7 bases fitting TRBD2. V lost 4 bases and J lost 5; bases outside the gene matches: 5. The CDR3 contains 13 residues. Germline V gives CDR1 MNHNY, CDR2 SVGAGI (reference sequence). The CDR3 here is CASSWEGTNEQYV. The CDR3 DNA sequence: TGTGCCAGCAGTTGGGAGGGTACGAACGAGCAGTACGTC.

There are a few counts of this clone. One junction end disagrees with the germline gene, perhaps due to a read error. The rearrangement uses TRBV7-7 and TRBJ2-7; tentative D call: TRBD1 (5 bases). Germline V gene lookup returns CDR1 SSHAT and CDR2 FNYEAQ (reference sequence). This CDR3 contains 13 residues. The CDR3 DNA reads TGTGCTAGCAGCTTCCTTACAGGAAGCGAGCAGTACTTC. Protein sequence: CASSFLTGSEQYF.

This chain links TRBV9 with TRBJ2-2; the match to TRBD2 covers 9 bases. The CDR3 is made up of 19 amino acids. The V gene end was trimmed by 0 bases and the J gene end by 0 bases; junction bases not matched to a gene: 9. Germline lookup yields CDR1 SGDLS and CDR2 YYNGEE. The CDR3 sequence: CASSVVQLAGSANTGELFF. The CDR3, as DNA: TGTGCCAGCAGCGTAGTCCAGCTAGCGGGGTCCGCGAACACCGGGGAGCTGTTTTTT.

CDR3 sequence: CAWSGRQAGQYF. The DNA of the CDR3 is TGTGCCTGGAGTGGACGACAGGCCGGGCAGTACTTC. The rearrangement links TRBV30 to TRBJ2-7; D possibly corresponds to TRBD1 (6 bases). The length of the CDR3 is 12 residues. Germline V gene data show CDR1 as GTSNPN and CDR2 as SVGIG (reference sequence). Trimming pared 1 base from V and 9 bases from J, leaving 13 bases between.

This chain links TRBV9 with TRBJ2-1; TRBD2 matches 14 bases. The junction had 5 bases not matched to a gene; V was cut back by 3 bases and J by 0 bases. Germline V gene lookup returns CDR1 SGDLS and CDR2 YYNGEE. There are 18 residues in the CDR3. Here the CDR3 reads CASSEGLAGARSYNEQFF. CDR3 nucleotide sequence: TGTGCCAGCAGCGAGGGACTAGCGGGAGCCCGCTCCTACAATGAGCAGTTCTTC. Using reference TRBV9 and TRBJ2-1 for the parts outside the CDR3, the full variable domain is DSGVTQTPKHLITATGQRVTLRCSPRSGDLSVYWYQQSLDQGLQFLIQYYNGEERAKGNILERFSAQQFPDLHSELNLSSLELGDSALYFCASSEGLAGARSYNEQFFGPGTRLTVL.

CDR3 coding DNA: TGTGCCTCGAGCGAAACAGGGACACCCTACGAGCAGTACTTC. It yields the protein CASSETGTPYEQYF. V is TRBV30 and J is TRBJ2-7; D may be TRBD1 (6 bases). Germline-derived CDR1 and CDR2 are GTSNPN and SVGIG (reference sequence). CDR3 length equals 14 residues. The V gene lost 7 bases and the J gene lost 2 bases, with 18 bases spanning the gap. Full variable domain (outside the CDR3, taken from reference TRBV30 and TRBJ2-7): SQTIHQWPATLVQPVGSPLSLECTVEGTSNPNLYWYRQAAGRGLQLLFYSVGIGQISSEVPQNLSASRPQDRQFILSSKKLLLSDSGFYLCASSETGTPYEQYFGPGTRLTVT.

J is TRBJ2-6 and V is TRBV9, with TRBD2 identical over 7 bases. With 4 bases clipped from V and 2 bases from J, the junction kept 3 bases outside the gene matches. In germline, CDR1 is SGDLS, CDR2 YYNGEE. The CDR3 spans 15 residues. CDR3 bases: TGTGCCAGCAGCTATGGGGGGGCTGGGGCCAACGTCCTGACTTTC. This translates into CASSYGGAGANVLTF.

The chain combines TRBV11-2 with TRBJ2-3; maybe TRBD1 (6 bases). This CDR3 is 16 amino acids long. The V and J ends lost 6 bases and 2 bases respectively, with 18 bases between them. Germline V gene lookup returns CDR1 SGHAT and CDR2 FQNNGV. In DNA, the CDR3 is TGTGCCAGCAGTTACGGACCGGGACACCCCACAGATACGCAGTATTTT. Translated: CASSYGPGHPTDTQYF. The variable domain in full, completed from reference TRBV11-2 and TRBJ2-3, reads EAGVAQSPRYKIIEKRQSVAFWCNPISGHATLYWYQQILGQGPKLLIQFQNNGVVDDSQLPKDRFSAERLKGVDSTLKIQPAKLEDSAVYLCASSYGPGHPTDTQYFGPGTRLTVL.

V gene TRBV5-8 combines with J gene TRBJ2-6; D is possibly TRBD1 (5 bases). The CDR3 is 17 amino acids. V was pared by 1 base and J by 4 bases, with 15 bases between. Looked up from germline, CDR1 is SGHTS and CDR2 is YDEGEE. This chain's CDR3 is CASSLKRGASGANVLTF. The DNA for the CDR3 is TGTGCCAGCAGCTTGAAAAGGGGCGCTTCAGGGGCCAACGTCCTGACTTTC.

The gene calls are TRBV19 and TRBJ1-2, with 9 bases aligning to TRBD1. V lost 2 bases to trimming and J lost 9 bases; unmatched junction nucleotides: 7. This CDR3 contains 14 residues. CDR1 LNHDA and CDR2 SQIVND come from the germline V gene (reference sequence). The CDR3 reads CASSIRQQGASYTF. CDR3 DNA sequence: TGTGCCAGTAGTATAAGGCAACAGGGGGCCAGCTACACCTTC.

The sample holds one count of this clone. The chain has TRBV9 and TRBJ1-3, with D hard to call. With 0 bases removed from V and 2 bases from J, the gap between germline ends came to 6 bases. The CDR3 length is 14 residues. Germline V CDR1 and CDR2: SGDLS, YYNGEE. CDR3 protein: CASSVGVPGNTIYF. The CDR3 nucleotides read TGTGCCAGCAGCGTAGGAGTCCCTGGAAACACCATATATTTT.

The gene calls are TRBV4-2 and TRBJ1-1; TRBD1 matches 11 bases. J gave up 10 bases and V 3 bases, and 10 bases lay outside the gene matches. Germline CDR1 LGHNA, CDR2 YNFKEQ. The CDR3 contains 15 residues. The CDR3: CASSHPGTGGDRAFF. Written as DNA, the CDR3 is TGTGCCAGCAGCCATCCCGGGACAGGGGGGGACAGAGCTTTCTTT.

The gene calls are TRBV19 and TRBJ1-5; TRBD1 matches 10 bases. Germline lookup yields CDR1 LNHDA and CDR2 SQIVND (reference sequence). The V segment lost 8 bases and the J segment 2 bases; nucleotides outside the gene matches: 6. The CDR3 covers 15 residues. The chain's CDR3 is CASSPGTGGNQPQHF. CDR3 sequence (DNA): TGTGCCAGTTCCCCCGGGACAGGGGGCAATCAGCCCCAGCATTTT.

This rearrangement joins TRBV29-1 to TRBJ2-3; D is ambiguous. V shed 6 bases and J shed 2 bases, with 12 bases lying between them. The CDR3 consists of 13 residues. In germline, CDR1 is SQVTM, CDR2 ANQGSEA. CDR3: CSVLAVFTDTQYF. In DNA form, the CDR3 reads TGCAGCGTGCTCGCAGTCTTCACAGATACGCAGTATTTT.

This clone was seen many times. The chain uses TRBV19 and TRBJ1-1; D not resolved. In germline, CDR1 is LNHDA, CDR2 SQIVND (reference sequence). This CDR3 contains 16 residues. V dropped 10 bases and J dropped 2 bases, with 23 bases sitting between them. Written as DNA, the CDR3 is TGTGCCACCGCAGAGAGGGCGGGTCAAGGCAACACTGAAGCTTTCTTT. Translation gives CATAERAGQGNTEAFF.

V usage is TRBV7-2 and J usage is TRBJ2-3; possibly TRBD2 for D (6 bases). The CDR3 totals 17 residues. The V gene lost 0 bases and the J gene lost 6 bases, with 19 bases spanning the gap. Germline V gene sequence: CDR1 SGHTA, CDR2 FQGNSA. The CDR3 region is CASSLARIRGSKDTQYF. DNA of the CDR3: TGTGCCAGCAGCTTAGCGCGGATTCGGGGGAGTAAGGATACGCAGTATTTT. Full variable domain (missing parts from reference TRBV7-2 and TRBJ2-3): GAGVSQSPSNKVTEKGKDVELRCDPISGHTALYWYRQSLGQGLEFLIYFQGNSAPDKSGLPSDRFSAERTGGSVSTLTIQRTQQEDSAVYLCASSLARIRGSKDTQYFGPGTRLTVL.

V and J are TRBV6-5 and TRBJ1-1; 9 nucleotides agree with TRBD1. CDR3 length: 14 amino acids. Germline V gives CDR1 MNHEY, CDR2 SVGAGI. J was trimmed by 1 base and V by 4 bases; bases with no gene match: 1. The CDR3 DNA reads TGTGCCAGCAGTTCGGACAGGGGGAACACTGAAGCTTTCTTT. It is translated as CASSSDRGNTEAFF.

The chain links TRBV5-8 to TRBJ2-5, with TRBD2 matching 15 bases. Germline trimming cut 4 bases from V and 0 bases from J; bases unmatched to any gene: 4. The CDR3 is made up of 17 amino acids. The germline V gene encodes CDR1 SGHTS and CDR2 YDEGEE. The CDR3 here is CASSIGTSGGYQETQYF. The DNA of the CDR3 is TGTGCCAGCAGCATCGGGACTAGCGGGGGGTACCAAGAGACCCAGTACTTC.

Concerning this clone: One end of the junction is discordant with germline, which a read error may explain. This sequence joins TRBV29-1 and TRBJ2-4, with 7 positions matching TRBD1. The CDR3 sequence is 9 residues long. Germline lookup yields CDR1 SQVTM and CDR2 ANQGSEA. This chain's CDR3 is CSVEAGQNF. The CDR3 DNA sequence: TGCAGCGTTGAAGCGGGACAGAACTTC. Full variable domain (rest looked up from reference TRBV29-1 and TRBJ2-4): SAVISQKPSRDICQRGTSLTIQCQVDSQVTMMFWYRQQPGQSLTLIATANQGSEATYESGFVIDKFPISRPNLTFSTLTVSNMSPEDSSIYLCSVEAGQNFGAGTRLSVL.

The rearrangement joins TRBV11-2 to TRBJ2-7, with 7 bases fitting TRBD2. J gave up 1 base and V 8 bases, and 11 bases lay outside the gene matches. The CDR3 contains 15 residues. Per the germline V gene, CDR1 is SGHAT and CDR2 is FQNNGV. CDR3: CASRRWGGKSYEQYF. CDR3 bases: TGTGCCAGCCGTCGTTGGGGGGGAAAATCCTACGAGCAGTACTTC.

CDR3 loop: CASSPQGSGANVLTF. The CDR3 nucleotides read TGCGCCAGCAGCCCCCAGGGCTCTGGGGCCAACGTCCTGACTTTC. The chain joins TRBV4-1 to TRBJ2-6; D perhaps matches TRBD1 (5 bases). The ends were cut back, 4 bases at V and 0 bases at J, with 7 bases in the middle. The CDR3 covers 15 residues. CDR1 and CDR2 from the germline V gene are MGHRA and YSYEKL.

The chain combines TRBV6-1 with TRBJ2-7; a weak D match, TRBD1 (5 bases). The germline V and J ends were trimmed by 1 base and 3 bases, with 10 bases remaining between them. This CDR3 has 14 amino acids. In germline, CDR1 is MNHNS, CDR2 SASEGT. The CDR3 DNA is TGTGCCAGCAGTGAAGGGGTAGGGGTCTACGAGCAGTACGTC. Its protein is CASSEGVGVYEQYV.

The chain joins TRBV4-2 to TRBJ1-5; unclear D gene. The CDR3 is made up of 15 amino acids. Deletions cut 0 bases from V and 3 bases from J, with 9 bases between. The germline gives CDR1 LGHNA, CDR2 YNFKEQ. CDR3 sequence: CASSQDTPINQPQHF. In DNA form, the CDR3 reads TGTGCCAGCAGCCAAGACACACCGATCAATCAGCCCCAGCATTTT.